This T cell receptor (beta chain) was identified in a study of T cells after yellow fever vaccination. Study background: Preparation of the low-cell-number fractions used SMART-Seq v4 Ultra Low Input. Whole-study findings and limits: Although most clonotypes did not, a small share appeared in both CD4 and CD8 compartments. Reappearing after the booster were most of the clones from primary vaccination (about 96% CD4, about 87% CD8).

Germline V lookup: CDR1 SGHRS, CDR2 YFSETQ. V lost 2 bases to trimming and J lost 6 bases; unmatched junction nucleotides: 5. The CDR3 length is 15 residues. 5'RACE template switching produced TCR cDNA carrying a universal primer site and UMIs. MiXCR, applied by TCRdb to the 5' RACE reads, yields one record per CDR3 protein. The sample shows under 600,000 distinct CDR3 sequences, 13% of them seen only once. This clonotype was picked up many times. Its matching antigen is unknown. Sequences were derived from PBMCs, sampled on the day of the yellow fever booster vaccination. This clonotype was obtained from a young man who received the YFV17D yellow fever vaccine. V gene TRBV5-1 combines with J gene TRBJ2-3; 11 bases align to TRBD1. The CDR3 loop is CASSFRDRGFDTQYF. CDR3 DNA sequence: TGCGCCAGCAGCTTTAGGGACAGGGGGTTCGATACGCAGTATTTT.